This TCR beta chain was documented in a study of blood T cells in healthy people across ages (dated by TCRdb to between 2014 and 2017). Notes on the research overall: In model experiments, template switching captured roughly one uniquely barcoded TCR beta cDNA molecule for every two T cells. The study measured age-related changes in TCR beta repertoire diversity using deep sequencing normalized with unique cDNA molecular identifiers. The donors were divided into four age groups: young (average around 17 years), middle-aged (roughly 40), aged (62) and long-lived (about 80). To avoid experimental bias, donors of different ages were spread randomly across the sequencing lanes. Using the same blood draw, the study looked at two additional independent replicas of 1 million unique cDNA reads for two donors, one aged 18 to 30 and the other aged 80 or older. Here is what the overall study found, with its caveats: Because the CMV infection status of the donors was unknown, age-related changes in expanded clonotypes may potentially have been confounded. Compared with the aged group, more naive CD4+ T cells, fewer expanded clones and increased TCR diversity were shown by the long-lived group, suggesting age selection. A strong correlation was found between observed TCR beta diversity and the percentage of naive T cells measured by flow cytometry. Because profiling used bulk unsorted PBMCs, naive and antigen-experienced compartments could not be compared conclusively. Estimates of total diversity based on one million sequenced T cells were regarded as lower bounds and as underestimates. As age increased, observed TCR beta diversity per million T cells dropped in a roughly linear way, and a significant reduction was already evident by age 40.

This clonotype was found a few times. Its cognate antigen has yet to be identified. Base qualities are not provided; no much larger clone lies one nucleotide away. Trimming removed 5 bases from V and 8 bases from J, leaving 22 bases between the germline ends. CDR1 MNHEY and CDR2 SMNVEV were looked up in the germline V gene (reference sequence). Counted from cysteine to phenylalanine, this CDR3 has 16 amino acids. Only the CDR3 DNA stays, 48 bases, in frame from base 1. To prepare the library, 5' RACE was applied. Sequenced using an Illumina HiSeq 2500. A second PCR of roughly 7 to 11 cycles was performed with a sample-barcoded 5' primer and a J-beta primer mix. A unique molecular identifier was introduced onto each TCR beta cDNA molecule by a template-switch 5' adaptor carrying 12 random nucleotides. Each sample yielded at least 3 million CDR3-containing paired-end reads. First-strand cDNA was synthesized from all RNA with the Mint cDNA synthesis kit, primed by a TRBC-specific oligonucleotide. Following uracil-DNA glycosylase treatment, a first 18-cycle PCR with universal primers M1SS and BC2_uni_R was performed on all cDNA. For the original study's pipeline: For normalization, 1 million high-quality reads, each with a distinct molecular identifier, were randomly selected from each sample. Reads sharing molecular identifiers were discarded rather than binned into consensus sequences. CDR3 identification, clonotype clustering and error correction used MiTCR with a Q25 quality threshold and the strictest error-elimination algorithm. A nonparametric unseen species model with Euler transformation was used to estimate lower-bound total TCR beta diversity. TCRdb's own reprocessing of the public reads used fastp at Q25 and MiXCR and kept productive beta chains. Each record represents a unique CDR3 protein, reported with the most common genes and DNA among its rows. These V and J calls rely on TCRdb rather than the paper's analysis. Within this sample are roughly 700,000 distinct CDR3 sequences, with 45% to 50% of them counted one time only. The ten largest make up under 35% of the sample.

The donors were roughly 40 Caucasian individuals from Russia, aged about 6 to 100 years, who were systemically healthy. Each donor gave ten milliliters of peripheral blood, collected into EDTA-treated Vacutainer tubes. Ficoll-Paque density-gradient centrifugation was used to isolate PBMCs, with at least 6.5 million obtained per sample. Total RNA was extracted from PBMCs with Trizol reagent, with at least 6 micrograms obtained per sample. The percentages of naive CD45RAhigh/CD27high T cells were determined by flow cytometry on a PBMC aliquot from every donor. The specimen sequenced was blood. Here the chain combines TRBV27 and TRBJ2-1; the D gene is perhaps TRBD1, from 7 matching bases. The receptor comes from a woman aged 55-70 years in good health. The DNA is as follows: TGTGCCAGCAGTCCCCGGGCGGAGGGGGCAGGATATGAGCAGTTCTTC. Translated, it gives CASSPRAEGAGYEQFF.